Below are 27 T cell receptor beta chains sequenced from a single sample in a study of early T cells in non-severe SARS-CoV-2 infection. TCRdb fed the 5' RACE reads into MiXCR, producing one record per CDR3 protein. Of roughly 80,000 distinct CDR3 sequences listed, around 10% are singletons. The input for sequencing was whole blood, taken at baseline. All receptors come from an adult who was a healthcare worker with PCR-confirmed SARS-CoV-2 infection or an uninfected control (not recorded which).

This clonotype occurred many times. The chain combines TRBV24-1 with TRBJ2-7; D may be TRBD1 or TRBD2 (5 bases each). The V and J ends lost 3 bases and 0 bases respectively, with 20 bases between them. The CDR3 sequence is 18 residues long. Germline V gives CDR1 KGHDR, CDR2 SFDVKD. The CDR3 region has the DNA TGTGCCACCAGTGATCCAGGGAGCGAGGGGCCTGTCTCCTACGAGCAGTACTTC. Protein: CATSDPGSEGPVSYEQYF.

This clonotype was detected ten times or more. CDR3 coding DNA: TGTGCCAGCAGTTTAGTTCCAGCCGGGGAGCTGTTTTTT. It yields the protein CASSLVPAGELFF. This chain connects TRBV12-3 or TRBV12-4 to TRBJ2-2; D ambiguous. Trimming cost V 1 base and J 6 bases, with 6 bases left between them. CDR3 length: 13 amino acids.

CDR3 sequence reads: CSATRQKTEAFF. The CDR3 DNA reads as TGCAGTGCGACCCGACAGAAGACTGAAGCTTTCTTT. The rearrangement joins TRBV20-1 to TRBJ1-1; maybe TRBD1 (5 bases). The CDR3 has 12 amino acids. V dropped 6 bases and J dropped 5 bases, with 13 bases sitting between them. The germline gives CDR1 DFQATT, CDR2 SNEGSKA (reference sequence).

The rearrangement links TRBV7-9 to TRBJ1-5; no clear D. V was cut by 1 base and J by 6 bases, with 13 bases left in between. The germline V gene has CDR1 SEHNR and CDR2 FQNEAQ (reference sequence). There are 15 residues in the CDR3. CDR3 DNA sequence: TGTGCCAGCAGCTTAGATGGAGGAGTAAGTCAGCCCCAGCATTTT. Translating gives CASSLDGGVSQPQHF.

This clonotype turned up a few times. The chain employs TRBV21-1 and TRBJ1-4; the D call of TRBD1 is as the table states it, not checked on the DNA. TRBV21-1 is noted as a pseudogene. The CDR3 sequence is 13 residues long. The CDR3 protein is CASPRGTYEKLFF. The DNA for the CDR3 is TGTGCCAGTCCCAGGGGGACGTATGAAAAACTGTTTTTT.

This clonotype was counted many times. V is TRBV2 and J is TRBJ1-1; D is uncertain. Trimming cost V 7 bases and J 5 bases, with 17 bases left between them. The CDR3 is 14 residues long. Germline lookup yields CDR1 SNHLY and CDR2 FYNNEI. CDR3 nucleotide sequence: TGTGCCAGCATAGGGAGTCAGGCCGGGACTGAAGCTTTCTTT. Amino acid sequence: CASIGSQAGTEAFF.

This clonotype was picked up many times. CDR3 coding DNA: TGTGCCAGCAGCCCAGACGGGGGTTTATATGGCTACACCTTC. Its protein is CASSPDGGLYGYTF. The chain has TRBV7-9 and TRBJ1-2; weak D call: TRBD1 (5 bases). Trimming cost V 5 bases and J 5 bases, with 15 bases left between them. The CDR3 is 14 amino acids. Germline V gives CDR1 SEHNR, CDR2 FQNEAQ (reference sequence).

The rearrangement links TRBV27 to TRBJ1-2; TRBD1 is a possible D gene (6 bases). With 5 bases removed from V and 0 bases from J, the gap between germline ends came to 13 bases. This CDR3 has 15 amino acids. Germline loops: CDR1 MNHEY, CDR2 SMNVEV (reference sequence). The CDR3 DNA sequence: TGTGCCAGCAGTCAACAGGACAGACCTAACTATGGCTACACCTTC. Amino acid sequence: CASSQQDRPNYGYTF.

The rearrangement joins TRBV28 to TRBJ1-5; a possible D gene is TRBD1 (5 bases). There are 13 residues in the CDR3. The V end was cut by 10 bases, the J end by 5 bases, with 15 bases between. In germline, CDR1 is MDHEN, CDR2 SYDVKM. This CDR3 is CAISGLGHQPQHF. The CDR3 nucleotides read TGTGCCATCTCCGGGCTGGGGCATCAGCCCCAGCATTTT.

This sequence joins TRBV11-2 and TRBJ2-3; tentative D call: TRBD1 (5 bases). CDR1 and CDR2 from the germline V gene are SGHAT and FQNNGV. This CDR3 is built from 16 residues. The germline V and J ends were trimmed by 5 bases and 1 base, with 16 bases remaining between them. CDR3 coding DNA: TGTGCCAGCAGCAAACCGCAGGGAAGGCGCACAGATACGCAGTATTTT. As protein: CASSKPQGRRTDTQYF.

This clonotype was observed at least ten times. The chain carries TRBV7-9 and TRBJ2-3; unclear D gene. V was pared by 0 bases and J by 2 bases, with 6 bases between. CDR1 and CDR2 from the germline V gene are SEHNR and FQNEAQ (reference sequence). There are 14 residues in the CDR3. CDR3 sequence: CASSLAQNTDTQYF. The CDR3 nucleotides are TGTGCCAGCAGCTTAGCTCAGAACACAGATACGCAGTATTTT.

A few counts support this clonotype. The chain carries TRBV12-3 or TRBV12-4 and TRBJ1-1; 7 bases are a match to TRBD1. V lost 6 bases to trimming and J lost 0 bases; unmatched junction nucleotides: 7. The CDR3 loop spans 15 amino acids. The CDR3 nucleotides are TGTGCCAGCAGGTCCGGGACAGAGATGAACACTGAAGCTTTCTTT. Translation gives CASRSGTEMNTEAFF.

This clonotype was seen more than once but under ten times. This chain connects TRBV5-6 to TRBJ2-1, with D unclear. V was cut by 0 bases and J by 4 bases, with 14 bases left in between. The germline gives CDR1 SGHDT, CDR2 YYEEEE. This CDR3 region has 16 residues. This chain's CDR3 is CASSLDPSIGYNEQFF. As DNA, the CDR3 is TGTGCCAGCAGCTTGGACCCCTCAATCGGATACAATGAGCAGTTCTTC.

This clonotype was counted only a few times. The gene calls are TRBV7-8 and TRBJ2-7, with 8 bases lining up with TRBD1. With 3 bases clipped from V and 6 bases from J, the junction kept 7 bases outside the gene matches. Germline V CDR1 and CDR2: SGHVS, FQNEAQ. This CDR3 is 14 amino acids long. The CDR3: CASSFSTGGSEQYF. In nucleotides, the CDR3 is TGTGCCAGCAGCTTTTCAACAGGGGGGAGCGAGCAGTACTTC. Complete variable domain (other parts from reference TRBV7-8 and TRBJ2-7): GAGVSQSPRYKVAKRGQDVALRCDPISGHVSLFWYQQALGQGPEFLTYFQNEAQLDKSGLPSDRFFAERPEGSVSTLKIQRTQQEDSAVYLCASSFSTGGSEQYFGPGTRLTVT.

This clonotype turned up a few times. The rearrangement joins TRBV3-1 to TRBJ2-3, with D perhaps given as TRBD1 or TRBD2 (5 bases each). This CDR3 comprises 16 residues. The germline CDR1 and CDR2 sequences are LGHDT and YNNKEL (reference sequence). V lost 0 bases to trimming and J lost 1 base, with 11 bases between them. The CDR3 region is CASSQDPGTRTDTQYF. CDR3 nucleotide sequence: TGTGCCAGCAGCCAAGATCCAGGGACCCGCACAGATACGCAGTATTTT.

A few counts support this clonotype. The V and J genes are TRBV19 and TRBJ2-1, with 7 nucleotides matching TRBD1. The V gene end was trimmed by 3 bases and the J gene end by 10 bases; junction bases not matched to a gene: 3. The CDR3 sequence is 12 residues long. The germline gives CDR1 LNHDA, CDR2 SQIVND (reference sequence). CDR3 DNA: TGTGCCAGTAGTATCGGACAGGTCGAGCAGTTCTTC. It specifies CASSIGQVEQFF. Supplemented by reference TRBV19 and TRBJ2-1, the full variable domain reads DGGITQSPKYLFRKEGQNVTLSCEQNLNHDAMYWYRQDPGQGLRLIYYSQIVNDFQKGDIAEGYSVSREKKESFPLTVTSAQKNPTAFYLCASSIGQVEQFFGPGTRLTVL.

Many counts were recorded for this clonotype. The rearrangement uses TRBV7-8 and TRBJ2-1, with D tentatively TRBD1 or TRBD2 (6 bases each). The CDR3 length is 16 residues. V shed 7 bases and J shed 5 bases, with 21 bases lying between them. CDR1 and CDR2 from the germline V gene are SGHVS and FQNEAQ. The CDR3 spells CASTPVVGGRHNEQFF. Here the CDR3 DNA reads TGTGCCAGCACCCCCGTTGTGGGGGGCAGACACAATGAGCAGTTCTTC.

This clonotype was recorded at least ten times. The chain uses TRBV11-2 and TRBJ2-6; 7 bases map to TRBD1. Looked up from germline, CDR1 is SGHAT and CDR2 is FQNNGV. J gave up 4 bases and V 5 bases, and 5 bases lay outside the gene matches. CDR3 size: 15 residues. The CDR3 region is CASSAYRGGANVLTF. The CDR3 bases are TGTGCCAGCAGCGCGTACAGGGGAGGGGCCAACGTCCTGACTTTC.

The V and J genes are TRBV3-1 and TRBJ2-4; D possibly corresponds to TRBD2 (6 bases). V was clipped by 0 bases and J by 7 bases, with 13 bases between them. Germline CDR1 reads LGHDT; CDR2 reads YNNKEL (reference sequence). The CDR3 has 15 amino acids. The DNA for the CDR3 is TGTGCCAGCAGCCAAGATAAACTAGCTGGGAACATTCAGTACTTC. Translated: CASSQDKLAGNIQYF.

This clonotype was counted between two and nine times. The chain employs TRBV5-1 and TRBJ1-1; TRBD1 aligns across 7 bases. CDR1 and CDR2 from the germline V gene are SGHRS and YFSETQ. CDR3 size: 17 residues. J lost 4 bases, V lost 0 bases, and 12 bases had no gene match. CDR3 DNA sequence: TGCGCCAGCAGCTTGGGGGGACAGTTCCGTCTGGGCACTGAAGCTTTCTTT. It is translated as CASSLGGQFRLGTEAFF.

At least ten counts were recorded for this clonotype. The gene calls are TRBV6-5 and TRBJ1-2; D might be TRBD1 (6 bases). V was shortened by 5 bases and J by 4 bases, with 11 bases between the two germline ends. This CDR3 has 13 amino acids. CDR1 and CDR2 (germline): MNHEY, SVGAGI. CDR3 DNA: TGTGCCAGCAGTCAGGACAGAGTCTATGGCTACACCTTC. Translated, it gives CASSQDRVYGYTF.

In its sample, this clonotype was seen a few times. The chain combines TRBV12-3 or TRBV12-4 with TRBJ2-5; no definite D call. The germline V and J ends were trimmed by 1 base and 4 bases, with 4 bases remaining between them. The CDR3 is 12 residues long. CDR3 DNA: TGTGCCAGCAGTTTAGGTCCAGAGACCCAGTACTTC. Its translation is CASSLGPETQYF.

This clonotype was seen ten or more times. The rearrangement joins TRBV28 to TRBJ2-1; TRBD2 is a possible D gene (5 bases). Germline-derived CDR1 and CDR2 are MDHEN and SYDVKM. The CDR3 extends over 12 amino acids. Trimming cost V 6 bases and J 9 bases, with 12 bases left between them. CDR3 protein: CASRGLRGEQFF. The CDR3 coding sequence is TGTGCCAGCAGAGGGCTACGGGGTGAGCAGTTCTTC.

The sample holds a few counts of this clonotype. This chain connects TRBV7-6 to TRBJ1-2; 10 nucleotides match TRBD1. The junction had 7 bases not matched to a gene; V was cut back by 5 bases and J by 7 bases. This CDR3 region has 14 residues. CDR1 is SGHVS and CDR2 is FNYEAQ in the germline V gene. The CDR3 protein is CASSPDRDRGGYTF. As DNA, the CDR3 is TGTGCCAGCAGCCCTGACCGGGACAGGGGTGGCTACACCTTC.

J is TRBJ1-1 and V is TRBV11-3, with D perhaps TRBD1 (6 bases). V lost 0 bases and J 1 base, leaving 9 bases between the germline ends. Looked up from germline, CDR1 is SGHNT and CDR2 is YENEEA. The CDR3 totals 15 residues. In DNA, the CDR3 is TGTGCCAGCAGCTTAGATGGACAGCCGAACACTGAAGCTTTCTTT. Its protein is CASSLDGQPNTEAFF.

This clonotype was detected many times. The chain uses TRBV3-1 and TRBJ2-5; D perhaps matches TRBD2 (6 bases). Trimming stripped 2 bases from V and 9 bases from J, with 22 bases between. The CDR3 length is 16 residues. Germline V gene sequence: CDR1 LGHDT, CDR2 YNNKEL (reference sequence). CDR3 DNA sequence: TGTGCCAGCAGCCAATTTGACCGGGGGATTATAGGGCCCCAGTACTTC. Amino acid sequence: CASSQFDRGIIGPQYF.

This clonotype was observed many times. The rearrangement joins TRBV9 to TRBJ1-5; D is undetermined. V was clipped by 0 bases and J by 0 bases, with 10 bases between them. Per germline, CDR1 SGDLS and CDR2 YYNGEE. There are 16 residues in the CDR3. The CDR3 bases are TGTGCCAGCAGCGTAGAGGCCACTCGTAGCAATCAGCCCCAGCATTTT. This translates into CASSVEATRSNQPQHF. The full variable domain, with the rest looked up from reference TRBV9 and TRBJ1-5, is DSGVTQTPKHLITATGQRVTLRCSPRSGDLSVYWYQQSLDQGLQFLIQYYNGEERAKGNILERFSAQQFPDLHSELNLSSLELGDSALYFCASSVEATRSNQPQHFGDGTRLSIL.